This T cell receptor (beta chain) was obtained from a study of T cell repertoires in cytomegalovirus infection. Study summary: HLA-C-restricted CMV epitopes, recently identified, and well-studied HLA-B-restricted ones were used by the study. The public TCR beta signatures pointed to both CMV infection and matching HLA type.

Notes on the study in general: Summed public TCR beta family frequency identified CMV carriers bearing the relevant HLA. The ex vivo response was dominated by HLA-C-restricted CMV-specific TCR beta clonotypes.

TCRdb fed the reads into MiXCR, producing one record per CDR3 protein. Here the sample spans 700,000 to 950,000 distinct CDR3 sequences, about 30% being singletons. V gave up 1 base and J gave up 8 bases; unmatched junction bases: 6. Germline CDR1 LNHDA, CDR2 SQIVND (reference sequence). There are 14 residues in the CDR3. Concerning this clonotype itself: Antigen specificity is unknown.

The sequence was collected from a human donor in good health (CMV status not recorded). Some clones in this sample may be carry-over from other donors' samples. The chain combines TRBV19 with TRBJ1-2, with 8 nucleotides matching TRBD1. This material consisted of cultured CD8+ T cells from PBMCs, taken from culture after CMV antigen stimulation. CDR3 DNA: TGTGCCAGTAGTATAGGCCAGGGGGCGGAGGGCTACACCTTC. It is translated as CASSIGQGAEGYTF.